This T cell receptor (beta chain) was sequenced during a study of identical twins. V was shortened by 5 bases and J by 2 bases, with 19 bases between the two germline ends. CDR3 length: 17 residues. CDR1 and CDR2 (germline): LNHDA, SQIVND (reference sequence). TCRdb ran MiXCR on the 5' RACE reads and lists one entry per CDR3 protein. The profile covers approximately 600,000 distinct CDR3 sequences, with around 9.6% appearing a single time and 3% taken by the ten largest. This same sample was also part of a study on yellow fever vaccine responses in identical twins.

This TCR was sampled from a woman younger than 30 in good health. Material: PBMCs. This chain connects TRBV19 to TRBJ1-5; perhaps TRBD1 as D (5 bases). The CDR3: CASSPPIGGMGNQPQHF. The CDR3 DNA sequence: TGTGCCAGTAGTCCCCCAATCGGGGGGATGGGCAATCAGCCCCAGCATTTT. Filled out from reference TRBV19 and TRBJ1-5, the complete variable domain reads DGGITQSPKYLFRKEGQNVTLSCEQNLNHDAMYWYRQDPGQGLRLIYYSQIVNDFQKGDIAEGYSVSREKKESFPLTVTSAQKNPTAFYLCASSPPIGGMGNQPQHFGDGTRLSIL.